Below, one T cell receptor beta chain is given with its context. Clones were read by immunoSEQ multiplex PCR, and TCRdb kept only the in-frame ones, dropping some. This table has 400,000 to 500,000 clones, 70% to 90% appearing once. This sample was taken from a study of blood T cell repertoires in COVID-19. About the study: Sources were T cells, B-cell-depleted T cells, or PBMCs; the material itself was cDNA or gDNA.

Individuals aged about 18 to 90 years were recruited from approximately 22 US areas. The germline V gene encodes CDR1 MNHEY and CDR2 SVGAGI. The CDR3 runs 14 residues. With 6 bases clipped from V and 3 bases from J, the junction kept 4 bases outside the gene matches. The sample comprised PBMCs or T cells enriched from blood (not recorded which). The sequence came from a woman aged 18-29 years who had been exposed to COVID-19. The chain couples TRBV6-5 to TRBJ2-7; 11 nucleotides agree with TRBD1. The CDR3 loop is CASRRDRGIYEQYF. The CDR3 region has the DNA TGTGCCAGCAGACGGGACAGGGGGATCTACGAGCAGTACTTC.